The 26 T cell receptor beta chains listed next were all sequenced from one sample in a study of CD8 T cells in Susac syndrome. An amount of RNA that ranged from roughly 0.5 to 1 ug was reverse transcribed with random hexamers. One entry per CDR3 protein, called by TCRdb with MiXCR from the immunoSEQ multiplex PCR reads. The data show 140,000 or so distinct CDR3 sequences, 94% seen once. Source material: CD4+ T cells from PBMCs. The receptors were gathered from a human donor in good health.

This chain connects TRBV7-9 to TRBJ2-5, with TRBD1 as a possible D gene (5 bases). The CDR3 length is 13 residues. V lost 5 bases and J lost 2, with 9 bases in between. CDR1 and CDR2 (germline): SEHNR, FQNEAQ (reference sequence). The CDR3 sequence is CASSPKGQETQYF. The CDR3 DNA sequence: TGTGCCAGCAGCCCGAAGGGGCAAGAGACCCAGTACTTC.

The J gene is TRBJ2-2, the V gene TRBV12-3 or TRBV12-4; the match to TRBD2 covers 8 bases. The V and J ends lost 6 bases and 1 base, in that order; junction bases with no gene match: 7. CDR3 length: 16 residues. CDR3 nucleotides: TGTGCCAGCAGCTTTCGGGGGGGGGTGAACACCGGGGAGCTGTTTTTT. This translates into CASSFRGGVNTGELFF.

V is TRBV6-1 and J is TRBJ2-4, with 8 bases that match TRBD1. Germline V gives CDR1 MNHNS, CDR2 SASEGT. With 6 bases clipped from V and 8 bases from J, the junction kept 6 bases outside the gene matches. CDR3 length: 13 amino acids. The CDR3 reads CASRARGRDIQYF. The DNA of the CDR3 is TGTGCCAGCAGGGCCAGGGGGCGGGACATTCAGTACTTC.

The genes are TRBV7-9 and TRBJ2-3; D uncertain. The ends were cut back, 3 bases at V and 1 base at J, with 11 bases in the middle. The CDR3 has 15 residues. The germline V gene encodes CDR1 SEHNR and CDR2 FQNEAQ (reference sequence). CDR3 residues: CASSFGGAGTDTQYF. CDR3 nucleotide sequence: TGTGCCAGCAGCTTTGGTGGCGCCGGCACAGATACGCAGTATTTT.

The chain uses TRBV6-1 and TRBJ1-1; TRBD1 might be the D (5 bases). The ends were cut back, 4 bases at V and 7 bases at J, with 13 bases in the middle. The CDR3 is 13 residues long. The germline gives CDR1 MNHNS, CDR2 SASEGT. The CDR3 bases are TGTGCCAGCAGTGCGACAGACGCCCGTGAAGCTTTCTTT. Protein: CASSATDAREAFF.

The V call is TRBV20-1, the J call TRBJ1-2, with 12 bases identical to TRBD1. The germline CDR1 and CDR2 sequences are DFQATT and SNEGSKA (reference sequence). This CDR3 has 16 residues. V dropped 1 base and J dropped 4; count of bases not matched to a gene: 7. CDR3 amino acids: CSARGGQGAGSYGYTF. The CDR3 nucleotides read TGCAGTGCTAGAGGGGGACAGGGGGCAGGTAGCTATGGCTACACCTTC.

The chain links TRBV20-1 to TRBJ2-7; TRBD2 matches 8 bases. Germline loops: CDR1 DFQATT, CDR2 SNEGSKA (reference sequence). Losses at the gene ends were 3 bases for V and 7 bases for J; bases not matched to a gene: 2. This CDR3 has 11 amino acids. The CDR3 here is CSARGGREQYF. CDR3 nucleotide sequence: TGCAGTGCTAGGGGCGGGAGGGAGCAGTACTTC.

This chain joins TRBV19 and TRBJ1-4; the D gene is possibly TRBD1 (5 bases). Germline V CDR1 and CDR2: LNHDA, SQIVND (reference sequence). CDR3 length: 14 amino acids. Trimming stripped 4 bases from V and 4 bases from J, with 10 bases between. The CDR3 DNA reads TGTGCCAGTAGTAACCGCAGGGATAATGAAAAACTGTTTTTT. It codes for CASSNRRDNEKLFF.

The chain has TRBV19 and TRBJ2-2; TRBD2 might be the D (5 bases). V was clipped by 3 bases and J by 6 bases, with 11 bases between them. The CDR3 has 14 amino acids. Germline assignment: CDR1 LNHDA and CDR2 SQIVND (reference sequence). As DNA, the CDR3 is TGTGCCAGTAGTATTAGAGGGATTGCCGGGGAGCTGTTTTTT. Protein product: CASSIRGIAGELFF. The entire variable domain, with the rest obtained from reference TRBV19 and TRBJ2-2, is as follows: DGGITQSPKYLFRKEGQNVTLSCEQNLNHDAMYWYRQDPGQGLRLIYYSQIVNDFQKGDIAEGYSVSREKKESFPLTVTSAQKNPTAFYLCASSIRGIAGELFFGEGSRLTVL.

The J gene is TRBJ1-2, the V gene TRBV7-9; D gene uncertain. Germline loops: CDR1 SEHNR, CDR2 FQNEAQ (reference sequence). The V gene lost 1 base and the J gene lost 0 bases, with 9 bases spanning the gap. This CDR3 comprises 15 residues. CDR3 amino acids: CASSLVGLANYGYTF. In nucleotides, the CDR3 is TGTGCCAGCAGCTTAGTAGGGTTGGCTAACTATGGCTACACCTTC.

This chain connects TRBV4-2 to TRBJ2-2, with unresolved D. The length of the CDR3 is 16 residues. Germline V gene lookup returns CDR1 LGHNA and CDR2 YNFKEQ. Trimming took 1 base from V and 0 from J, leaving 9 bases between them. Here the CDR3 DNA reads TGTGCCAGCAGCCAAGCCGGTAGAGCGAACACCGGGGAGCTGTTTTTT. Protein product: CASSQAGRANTGELFF.

This chain connects TRBV5-1 to TRBJ2-7, with D perhaps matching TRBD1 or TRBD2 (6 bases each). Trimming removed 3 bases from V and 0 bases from J, with 13 bases in between. The CDR3 is made up of 15 amino acids. CDR1 and CDR2 from the germline V gene are SGHRS and YFSETQ. The CDR3 is CASSSEGHLSYEQYF. The CDR3, as DNA: TGCGCCAGCAGCTCGGAGGGACACCTCTCCTACGAGCAGTACTTC.

The J gene is TRBJ2-7, the V gene TRBV12-3 or TRBV12-4; 14 bases map to TRBD2. Unmatched junction bases numbered 7, after V lost 3 bases and J lost 3 bases. The CDR3 has 17 amino acids. DNA for the CDR3: TGTGCCAGCAGTTTCCAGACTAGCGGGAGGGCCAGCTACGAGCAGTACTTC. It codes for CASSFQTSGRASYEQYF.

V usage is TRBV15 and J usage is TRBJ2-2; no definite D call. Germline assignment: CDR1 LNHNV and CDR2 YYDKDF (reference sequence). V was cut by 5 bases and J by 7 bases, with 14 bases left in between. The CDR3 runs 14 residues. This chain's CDR3 is CATSPPYEVGELFF. CDR3 DNA sequence: TGTGCCACCAGCCCCCCGTACGAGGTCGGGGAGCTGTTTTTT. The full variable domain, its missing parts supplied by reference TRBV15 and TRBJ2-2, is DAMVIQNPRYQVTQFGKPVTLSCSQTLNHNVMYWYQQKSSQAPKLLFHYYDKDFNNEADTPDNFQSRRPNTSFCFLDIRSPGLGDTAMYLCATSPPYEVGELFFGEGSRLTVL.

This sequence joins TRBV30 and TRBJ1-1, with TRBD1 matching over 7 bases. This CDR3 contains 16 residues. Losses at the gene ends were 3 bases for V and 5 bases for J; bases not matched to a gene: 15. Looked up from germline, CDR1 is GTSNPN and CDR2 is SVGIG (reference sequence). Written as DNA, the CDR3 is TGTGCCTGGAGGGCCCGAACAGGGGCATCTTATACTGAAGCTTTCTTT. Its translation: CAWRARTGASYTEAFF.

The rearrangement links TRBV29-1 to TRBJ2-2; D might be TRBD1 (5 bases). The V gene's germline CDR1 is SQVTM and CDR2 ANQGSEA. CDR3 length: 13 amino acids. V gave up 4 bases and J gave up 3 bases, with 9 bases separating them. DNA for the CDR3: TGCAGCGTTGCTCAGGGATACACCGGGGAGCTGTTTTTT. Encoded protein: CSVAQGYTGELFF.

This rearrangement joins TRBV3-1 to TRBJ2-5, with 11 bases that match TRBD2. CDR1 LGHDT and CDR2 YNNKEL come from the germline V gene (reference sequence). This CDR3 spans 19 amino acids. V trimming: 1 base; J trimming: 4 bases; junction bases outside the gene matches: 14. This CDR3 reads CASSQAKGVGLAAGETQYF. CDR3 coding DNA: TGTGCCAGCAGCCAAGCGAAAGGGGTGGGACTAGCGGCAGGAGAGACCCAGTACTTC.

The chain joins TRBV20-1 to TRBJ1-1; 9 bases map to TRBD1. This CDR3 is built from 16 residues. V shed 4 bases and J 0 bases; nucleotides not matched to a gene: 9. From germline, CDR1 is DFQATT and CDR2 SNEGSKA (reference sequence). For the CDR3, the DNA is TGCAGTGCTATATTCGGGTGGACAGGGGTGAACACTGAAGCTTTCTTT. Amino acids: CSAIFGWTGVNTEAFF.

The chain uses TRBV24-1 and TRBJ2-2; either TRBD1 or TRBD2 may supply D (5 bases each). CDR1 and CDR2 (germline): KGHDR, SFDVKD. The CDR3 has 14 amino acids. Deletions cut 5 bases from V and 6 bases from J, with 12 bases between. CDR3 coding DNA: TGTGCCACCAGTGGGGGGACGCTCTCCGGGGAGCTGTTTTTT. It specifies CATSGGTLSGELFF.

The V and J genes are TRBV19 and TRBJ2-5; the D call may be TRBD1 or TRBD2 (5 bases each). From germline, CDR1 is LNHDA and CDR2 SQIVND (reference sequence). CDR3 length equals 14 residues. V was clipped by 3 bases and J by 2 bases, with 10 bases between them. DNA of the CDR3: TGTGCCAGTAGTATTGGGGGAATACAAGAGACCCAGTACTTC. Translating gives CASSIGGIQETQYF.

A single count supports this clonotype. The genes are TRBV7-9 and TRBJ2-7; 13 nucleotides line up with TRBD2. The CDR3 loop spans 19 amino acids. Looked up from germline, CDR1 is SEHNR and CDR2 is FQNEAQ (reference sequence). J gave up 1 base and V 0 bases, and 9 bases lay outside the gene matches. DNA of the CDR3: TGTGCCAGCAGCTTAGCCCTAGGACTAGCGGGAGATGCTTCCTACGAGCAGTACTTC. Translation gives CASSLALGLAGDASYEQYF.

This clonotype was observed a handful of times. The V and J genes are TRBV15 and TRBJ1-4; D unresolved. Trimming cost V 5 bases and J 8 bases, with 15 bases left between them. The CDR3 sequence is 14 residues long. Germline V gene data show CDR1 as LNHNV and CDR2 as YYDKDF (reference sequence). CDR3 sequence reads: CATSQRSGWEKLFF. CDR3 bases: TGTGCCACCAGCCAGAGATCAGGTTGGGAAAAACTGTTTTTT.

The chain employs TRBV5-4 and TRBJ1-2, with TRBD1 matching over 10 bases. This CDR3 spans 15 amino acids. Germline V CDR1 and CDR2: SGHNT, YYREEE (reference sequence). J lost 4 bases, V lost 0 bases, and 3 bases had no gene match. CDR3 protein: CASSLGQGAVYGYTF. Here the CDR3 DNA reads TGTGCCAGCAGCTTGGGACAGGGGGCGGTCTATGGCTACACCTTC.

Comment on this clonotype: An end of the junction does not agree with germline; a read error may underlie this. The chain recombines TRBV12-3 or TRBV12-4 with TRBJ2-2; 11 bases fit TRBD2. The CDR3 contains 16 residues. The CDR3 is CASRLAGGPRAGELFF. The CDR3 nucleotides are TGTGCCAGCAGGTTAGCGGGAGGGCCTAGGGCCGGGGAGCTGTTTTTT.

The chain joins TRBV19 to TRBJ2-7; 10 positions agree with TRBD1. Germline trimming cut 4 bases from V and 4 bases from J; bases unmatched to any gene: 7. The CDR3 is 15 residues long. In germline, CDR1 is LNHDA, CDR2 SQIVND (reference sequence). In DNA, the CDR3 is TGTGCCAGTAGTACACCGGGACAGGGGACTTACGAGCAGTACTTC. It codes for CASSTPGQGTYEQYF.

V usage is TRBV6-2 or TRBV6-3 and J usage is TRBJ2-3, with 11 bases aligning to TRBD2. Germline CDR1 is MNHEY and CDR2 is SVGEGT. The V segment lost 6 bases and the J segment 4 bases; nucleotides outside the gene matches: 12. CDR3 length: 17 amino acids. CDR3 residues: CASSSLTSGSPADTQYF. DNA of the CDR3: TGTGCCAGCAGCTCCCTAACTAGCGGGAGTCCCGCAGATACGCAGTATTTT.